This is a list of T cell receptor beta chains from one sample in a study of OX40 agonist ivuxolimab in advanced cancers. TCRdb keeps only in-frame clones here, not all; method: immunoSEQ multiplex PCR. Of roughly 76,000 clones listed, 70% to 90% are singletons. The sample in question was CD4+ or CD8+ T cells sorted from blood, obtained in a trial of the OX40 agonist ivuxolimab. These receptors were collected from an adult with an advanced solid tumor such as melanoma, head and neck, liver or kidney cancer. Both conserved end residues are part of each CDR3. D genes are given only for firm matches. Clone size is given for some rows only: seen once, a few or many times, or a class if the clone is expanded.

J: TRBJ2-5; size: .; V: TRBV21-1; D: .; CDR3: CASSMDRDRTETQYF; DNA: TGTGCCAGCAGCATGGACCGGGACAGAACCGAGACCCAGTACTTC
J: TRBJ2-3; size: few; V: TRBV2; D: TRBD2; CDR3: CASRRLAGSDTQYF; DNA: TGTGCCAGCAGACGACTAGCGGGATCAGATACGCAGTATTTT
J: TRBJ2-3; size: .; V: TRBV2; D: .; CDR3: CASSIRQVVYGTDTQYF; DNA: TGTGCCAGCAGTATTAGACAGGTTGTGTACGGCACAGATACGCAGTATTTT
J: TRBJ2-5; size: .; V: TRBV11-2; D: .; CDR3: CASSRQALEETQYF; DNA: TGTGCCAGCAGCCGCCAGGCCCTGGAGGAGACCCAGTACTTC
J: TRBJ1-3; size: .; V: TRBV7-8; D: .; CDR3: CASSLLVWGLQNTIYF; DNA: TGTGCCAGCAGCTTGTTAGTCTGGGGGCTTCAAAACACCATATATTTT
J: TRBJ2-3; size: .; V: TRBV7-6; D: TRBD2; CDR3: CASSSGLAVTDTQYF; DNA: TGTGCCAGCAGCTCGGGACTAGCGGTCACAGATACGCAGTATTTT
J: TRBJ2-1; size: .; V: TRBV20-1; D: .; CDR3: CSARGTDEQFF; DNA: TGCAGTGCTAGAGGGACTGATGAGCAGTTCTTC
J: TRBJ2-2; size: .; V: TRBV9; D: TRBD2; CDR3: CASSTGLADPGELFF; DNA: TGTGCCAGCAGCACGGGACTAGCGGACCCCGGGGAGCTGTTTTTT
J: TRBJ2-4; size: .; V: TRBV28; D: .; CDR3: CASSLSVGRADIQYF; DNA: TGTGCCAGCAGTTTATCGGTGGGCAGGGCTGACATTCAGTACTTC
J: TRBJ1-1; size: .; V: TRBV5-4; D: .; CDR3: CASSLWAGEAFF; DNA: TGTGCCAGCAGCTTGTGGGCAGGAGAAGCTTTCTTT
J: TRBJ1-5; size: .; V: TRBV19; D: TRBD1; CDR3: CASTIWGRGQHQPQHF; DNA: TGTGCCAGTACAATCTGGGGCAGGGGGCAACATCAGCCCCAGCATTTT
J: TRBJ2-7; size: .; V: TRBV18; D: .; CDR3: CASSPPVTSSYEQYF; DNA: TGTGCCAGCTCACCCCCGGTGACAAGCTCCTACGAGCAGTACTTC
J: TRBJ2-7; size: .; V: TRBV12-2; D: .; CDR3: CASRSDRGPGLGSSYEQYF; DNA: TGTGCAAGTCGCTCGGACAGGGGGCCGGGACTTGGGAGCTCCTACGAGCAGTACTTC
J: TRBJ1-5; size: .; V: TRBV7-8; D: .; CDR3: CASSLSSRLYQPQHF; DNA: TGTGCCAGCAGCTTATCTAGTAGGTTATATCAGCCCCAGCATTTT
J: TRBJ2-6; size: few; V: TRBV6-1; D: TRBD1; CDR3: CASIRGSGANVLTF; DNA: TGTGCCAGCATCAGGGGGTCTGGGGCCAACGTCCTGACTTTC
J: TRBJ2-5; size: .; V: TRBV5-4; D: TRBD1; CDR3: CASSPRWTGEMETQYF; DNA: TGTGCCAGCAGCCCAAGATGGACAGGGGAGATGGAGACCCAGTACTTC
J: TRBJ2-1; size: .; V: TRBV5-1; D: .; CDR3: CASSGTGLYDEQFF; DNA: TGCGCCAGCAGCGGCACCGGGCTCTACGATGAGCAGTTCTTC